The rows below give T cell receptor beta chains drawn from one sample of a study of shared clonotypes between healthy human individuals. Sequenced by immunoSEQ multiplex PCR; TCRdb stores in-frame clones only, minus some. Counted here are 450,000 to 600,000 clones, roughly 85% occurring once; the ten biggest clones make up approximately 12%. Sequencing input: PBMCs. Receptors were obtained from a woman aged 40 to 50 in good health. Some clones in this sample may be carry-over from other donors' samples. CDR3s include the opening cysteine and the closing phenylalanine or tryptophan. The D gene is left open where the match is weak. Expanded clones get a size class; other rows say once, few or many, or leave the size out.

v_call: TRBV28
j_call: TRBJ1-1
clone_size: few
d_call: NA
cdr3_aa: CASSPHGVTEAFF
cdr3_nt: TGTGCCAGCAGTCCCCACGGGGTCACTGAAGCTTTCTTT

v_call: TRBV29-1
j_call: TRBJ2-2
clone_size: NA
d_call: NA
cdr3_aa: CSVEVLDTGELFF
cdr3_nt: TGCAGCGTTGAAGTGCTGGACACCGGGGAGCTGTTTTTT

v_call: TRBV7-8
j_call: TRBJ1-2
clone_size: NA
d_call: NA
cdr3_aa: CASSLVAGNYGYTF
cdr3_nt: TGTGCCAGCAGCTTAGTTGCGGGAAACTATGGCTACACCTTC

v_call: TRBV6-1
j_call: TRBJ2-7
clone_size: NA
d_call: NA
cdr3_aa: CASKENSYEQYF
cdr3_nt: TGTGCCAGCAAGGAGAACAGCTACGAGCAGTACTTC

v_call: TRBV10-2
j_call: TRBJ1-1
clone_size: NA
d_call: TRBD1
cdr3_aa: CAKPGQGNTEAFF
cdr3_nt: TGCGCCAAACCGGGACAGGGAAACACTGAAGCTTTCTTT

v_call: TRBV7-9
j_call: TRBJ1-1
clone_size: NA
d_call: TRBD1
cdr3_aa: CASSFIGQAPEAFF
cdr3_nt: TGTGCCAGCAGCTTCATCGGACAGGCCCCAGAAGCTTTCTTT

v_call: TRBV28
j_call: TRBJ1-1
clone_size: NA
d_call: NA
cdr3_aa: CASSSSPQATNTEAFF
cdr3_nt: TGTGCCAGCAGTTCCTCCCCACAGGCGACGAACACTGAAGCTTTCTTT

v_call: TRBV15
j_call: TRBJ2-3
clone_size: NA
d_call: NA
cdr3_aa: CATSRDLSGSTDTQYF
cdr3_nt: TGTGCCACCAGCAGAGATCTCAGCGGGAGCACAGATACGCAGTATTTT

v_call: TRBV25-1
j_call: TRBJ2-2
clone_size: NA
d_call: NA
cdr3_aa: CASSEFANTGELFF
cdr3_nt: TGTGCCAGCAGTGAATTTGCGAACACCGGGGAGCTGTTTTTT

v_call: TRBV11-3
j_call: TRBJ2-2
clone_size: NA
d_call: NA
cdr3_aa: CASSLLSNTGELFF
cdr3_nt: TGTGCCAGCAGCTTACTGTCGAACACCGGGGAGCTGTTTTTT